A single sample gave rise to the 2 T cell receptor beta chains below, sequenced in a study of siplizumab effects on memory and regulatory T cells. Generated by immunoSEQ multiplex PCR, the TCRdb table keeps only in-frame clones and is missing some. The data hold 90,000 to 120,000 clones, with 93% observed a single time. The sample comprised Tregs sorted from blood. The receptors shown here come from a human donor in good health.

CDR3 coding DNA: TGTGCCAGCACCCGCGAATGGGGGGGATATGGCTACACCTTC. This encodes CASTREWGGYGYTF. The chain employs TRBV5-8 and TRBJ1-2; D possibly corresponds to TRBD1 (5 bases). The CDR3 totals 14 residues. The V end was cut by 6 bases, the J end by 5 bases, with 17 bases between. The germline V gene encodes CDR1 SGHTS and CDR2 YDEGEE.

This clone was recorded a few times. This chain connects TRBV18 to TRBJ1-1; TRBD1 agrees at 7 bases. CDR1 and CDR2 (germline): KGHSH, LQKENI. V dropped 4 bases and J dropped 10; count of bases not matched to a gene: 9. CDR3 size: 13 residues. CDR3 sequence: CASSLIDRDLAFF. The CDR3 DNA sequence: TGTGCCAGCTCACTTATCGACAGGGATTTAGCTTTCTTT.